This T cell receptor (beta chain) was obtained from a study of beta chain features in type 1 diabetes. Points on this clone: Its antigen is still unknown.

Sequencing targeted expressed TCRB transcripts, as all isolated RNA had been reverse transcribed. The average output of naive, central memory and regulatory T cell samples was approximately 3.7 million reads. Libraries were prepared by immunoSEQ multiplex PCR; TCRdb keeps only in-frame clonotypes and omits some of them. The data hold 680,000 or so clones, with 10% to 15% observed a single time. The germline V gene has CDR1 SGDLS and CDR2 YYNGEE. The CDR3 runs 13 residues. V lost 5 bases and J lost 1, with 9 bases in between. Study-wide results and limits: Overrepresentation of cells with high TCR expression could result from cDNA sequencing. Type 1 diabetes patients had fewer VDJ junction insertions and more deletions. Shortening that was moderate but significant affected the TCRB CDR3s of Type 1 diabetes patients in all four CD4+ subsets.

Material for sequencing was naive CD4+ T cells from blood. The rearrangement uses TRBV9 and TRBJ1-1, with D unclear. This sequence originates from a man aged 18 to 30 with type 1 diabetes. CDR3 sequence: CASRPTGNTEAFF. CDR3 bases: TGTGCCAGCAGGCCCACGGGGAACACTGAAGCTTTCTTT.